The 16 T cell receptor beta chains below all came from one sample that was sequenced in a study of shared clonotypes between healthy human individuals. Profiling relied on immunoSEQ multiplex PCR, and the TCRdb table lists in-frame clones only, not all of them. The sample contains about 380,000 clones, 96% of which appear only once. Sequencing input: memory CD8+ T cells sorted from blood. Regarding subset: CD45RO+ cells pooled with CCR7-negative TemRA cells. The source is a man aged 25 to 40 in good health.

CDR3 DNA sequence: TGTGCCTGGAGTCCACTCCGGGGCAATCAGCCCCAGCATTTT. Translation gives CAWSPLRGNQPQHF. The V and J genes are TRBV30 and TRBJ1-5, with D unresolved. V was clipped by 2 bases and J by 2 bases, with 10 bases between them. The CDR3 length is 14 residues. Germline values: CDR1 GTSNPN, CDR2 SVGIG (reference sequence).

The J gene is TRBJ2-3, the V gene TRBV29-1, with 15 bases that match TRBD2. The CDR3 covers 17 residues. V trimming: 8 bases; J trimming: 5 bases; junction bases outside the gene matches: 14. CDR1 SQVTM and CDR2 ANQGSEA come from the germline V gene. The DNA of the CDR3 is TGCAGCCAAGAAAAACTGGTGGGACTAGCGGGAGGAGATACGCAGTATTTT. Protein product: CSQEKLVGLAGGDTQYF.

The rearrangement joins TRBV7-9 to TRBJ2-6, with D possibly matching TRBD1 (5 bases). This CDR3 has 16 residues. Looked up from germline, CDR1 is SEHNR and CDR2 is FQNEAQ (reference sequence). V was clipped by 3 bases and J by 0 bases, with 9 bases between them. This CDR3 is CASSLMTVSGANVLTF. CDR3 DNA: TGTGCCAGCAGCTTGATGACAGTCTCTGGGGCCAACGTCCTGACTTTC.

The gene calls are TRBV5-1 and TRBJ2-7; TRBD1 agrees at 7 bases. The J segment lost 12 bases and the V segment lost 2 bases, leaving 23 bases of the junction unmatched. CDR3 length: 17 residues. Germline assignment: CDR1 SGHRS and CDR2 YFSETQ. The CDR3 DNA is TGCGCCAGCAGCTTATACGTTCGGGGCCAAGACAGGGCCCCCCCGTACTTC. This sequence encodes CASSLYVRGQDRAPPYF.

The chain carries TRBV5-1 and TRBJ2-1, with D unresolved. V was cut by 2 bases and J by 4 bases, with 10 bases left in between. The CDR3 covers 14 residues. Per the germline V gene, CDR1 is SGHRS and CDR2 is YFSETQ. CDR3 DNA: TGCGCCAGCAGCTTTCCTAGTCCGTACAATGAGCAGTTCTTC. Translating it yields CASSFPSPYNEQFF.

The J gene is TRBJ2-1, the V gene TRBV28; D not resolved. The V end was cut by 3 bases, the J end by 1 base, with 4 bases between. This CDR3 has 13 residues. The germline CDR1 and CDR2 sequences are MDHEN and SYDVKM. The CDR3 nucleotides read TGTGCCAGCAGTTTGGTTTCCTACAATGAGCAGTTCTTC. Translation: CASSLVSYNEQFF.

The chain employs TRBV27 and TRBJ1-5; D is uncertain. The germline gives CDR1 MNHEY, CDR2 SMNVEV (reference sequence). CDR3 length: 12 amino acids. Trimming pared 1 base from V and 3 bases from J, leaving 1 base between. The CDR3 DNA reads as TGTGCCAGCAGTTTATACAATCAGCCCCAGCATTTT. Protein product: CASSLYNQPQHF.

The chain recombines TRBV30 with TRBJ1-2; unclear D gene. The CDR3 loop spans 12 amino acids. Trimming shortened V by 0 bases and J by 8 bases, and 10 bases separated the two germline ends. Germline assignment: CDR1 GTSNPN and CDR2 SVGIG (reference sequence). The CDR3 DNA sequence: TGTGCCTGGAGTGTACGTTGGCAGGGCTACACCTTC. Its translation: CAWSVRWQGYTF.

As DNA, the CDR3 is TGTGCCAGCAGCTTGGACAGGATCTCTGAAGCTTTCTTT. This encodes CASSLDRISEAFF. The chain carries TRBV7-9 and TRBJ1-1, with 7 positions matching TRBD1. There are 13 residues in the CDR3. The germline CDR1 and CDR2 sequences are SEHNR and FQNEAQ (reference sequence). V lost 3 bases to trimming and J lost 6 bases; unmatched junction nucleotides: 4.

The chain links TRBV19 to TRBJ2-7; D might be TRBD2 (6 bases). There are 14 residues in the CDR3. Trimming pared 0 bases from V and 6 bases from J, leaving 12 bases between. The germline V gene encodes CDR1 LNHDA and CDR2 SQIVND (reference sequence). The CDR3 DNA follows: TGTGCCAGTAGTATAGACGGGGGAGCAGGCGAGCAGTACTTC. Protein sequence: CASSIDGGAGEQYF. The variable domain in full, completed from reference TRBV19 and TRBJ2-7, reads DGGITQSPKYLFRKEGQNVTLSCEQNLNHDAMYWYRQDPGQGLRLIYYSQIVNDFQKGDIAEGYSVSREKKESFPLTVTSAQKNPTAFYLCASSIDGGAGEQYFGPGTRLTVT.

The chain carries TRBV14 and TRBJ1-1; tentatively, D is TRBD1 (5 bases). Germline-derived CDR1 and CDR2 are SGHDN and FVKESK. The CDR3 spans 14 residues. Trimming shortened V by 4 bases and J by 4 bases, and 13 bases separated the two germline ends. The CDR3 here is CASSPLGVRTEAFF. In DNA form, the CDR3 reads TGTGCCAGCAGCCCCTTAGGGGTCCGCACTGAAGCTTTCTTT.

The chain links TRBV10-3 to TRBJ1-1, with 8 bases aligning to TRBD1. Germline assignment: CDR1 ENHRY and CDR2 SYGVKD. V was pared by 6 bases and J by 5 bases, with 14 bases of the junction left unmatched. This CDR3 region has 16 residues. The CDR3 DNA reads TGTGCCATCAGCAATCCAGGGGGCAAGGGTGGGACTGAAGCTTTCTTT. It codes for CAISNPGGKGGTEAFF.

The chain couples TRBV6-1 to TRBJ2-1; weak D call: TRBD2 (6 bases). Germline CDR1 and CDR2: MNHNS and SASEGT. V was pared by 5 bases and J by 3 bases, with 11 bases between. The CDR3 contains 14 residues. CDR3 sequence reads: CASSWTTYYNEQFF. CDR3 bases: TGTGCCAGCAGTTGGACTACGTACTACAATGAGCAGTTCTTC.

The chain joins TRBV7-3 to TRBJ2-1; 7 bases are shared with TRBD1. V lost 2 bases and J lost 9; bases outside the gene matches: 10. CDR3 length equals 15 residues. Germline V CDR1 and CDR2: SGHTA, FQGTGA. CDR3 protein: CASSLDRAGLSEQFF. The CDR3 DNA is TGTGCCAGCAGCTTAGACAGGGCAGGGTTAAGTGAGCAGTTCTTC.

The rearrangement uses TRBV4-2 and TRBJ1-5; D might be TRBD1 (5 bases). The ends were cut back, 1 base at V and 5 bases at J, with 15 bases in the middle. CDR1 LGHNA and CDR2 YNFKEQ come from the germline V gene. The CDR3 has 16 residues. CDR3 sequence (DNA): TGTGCCAGCAGCCAAGGAGGGGTGGGGGTTGATCAGCCCCAGCATTTT. It translates to CASSQGGVGVDQPQHF.

The chain recombines TRBV9 with TRBJ1-2; a possible D gene is TRBD1 (5 bases). V was clipped by 4 bases and J by 4 bases, with 14 bases between them. The CDR3 totals 14 residues. CDR1 is SGDLS and CDR2 is YYNGEE in the germline V gene. CDR3 bases: TGTGCCAGCAGCATCGGGACGGCTTTCTATGGCTACACCTTC. Translated, it gives CASSIGTAFYGYTF.